This T cell receptor (beta chain) was obtained from a study of cytomegalovirus exposure and HLA in healthy donors. V lost 4 bases to trimming and J lost 0 bases, with 10 bases between them. Germline CDR1 is SGHRS and CDR2 is YFSETQ. This CDR3 spans 15 amino acids. The PCR contained 60 Vbeta and 13 Jbeta primers. Here immunoSEQ multiplex PCR was the method, and the copy in TCRdb shows in-frame clones only, minus some. Of about 160,000 clones listed, about three quarters are singletons. The J gene is TRBJ1-4, the V gene TRBV5-1, with D hard to call. The sequenced sample consisted of PBMCs. The sequence derives from a woman between 40 and 55 years old in good health and CMV-seropositive. The chain's CDR3 is CASSPGIATNEKLFF. CDR3 DNA: TGCGCCAGCAGCCCGGGAATCGCAACTAATGAAAAACTGTTTTTT. Supplemented by reference TRBV5-1 and TRBJ1-4, the full variable domain reads KAGVTQTPRYLIKTRGQQVTLSCSPISGHRSVSWYQQTPGQGLQFLFEYFSETQRNKGNFPGRFSGRQFSNSRSEMNVSTLELGDSALYLCASSPGIATNEKLFFGSGTQLSVL.